This T cell receptor (beta chain) was captured by sequencing in a study of cytomegalovirus exposure and HLA in healthy donors. For the study at large: A previous analysis identified 95 million to 130 million unique TCR beta sequences derived from around 180 million T cells.

Study-wide findings and caveats: Some public TCRs appeared in many individuals, while most sequences were rare. Later analysis indicated greater clonal expansion among HLA-associated TCR beta chains than among equally common other chains.

This clone has only a few counts. Its specificity is unknown. This CDR3 has 22 residues. Trimming stripped 0 bases from V and 3 bases from J, with 33 bases between. Germline V gene sequence: CDR1 ENHRY, CDR2 SYGVKD. The primer mix had 60 Vbeta and 13 Jbeta primers. Only in-frame clones appear in the TCRdb table, and some are missing; sequencing was by immunoSEQ multiplex PCR. Of about 110,000 clones listed, around 64% are singletons. The sample comprised PBMCs. The receptor was isolated from a man aged 25 to 40 in good health and CMV-seropositive. V gene TRBV10-3 combines with J gene TRBJ2-7; weak D call: TRBD2 (5 bases). The CDR3 bases are TGTGCCATCAGTGAGTCGATTAATTTGCGCGCATTTTCTAGCTCCCCTCGCTACGAGCAGTACGTC. It codes for CAISESINLRAFSSSPRYEQYV.